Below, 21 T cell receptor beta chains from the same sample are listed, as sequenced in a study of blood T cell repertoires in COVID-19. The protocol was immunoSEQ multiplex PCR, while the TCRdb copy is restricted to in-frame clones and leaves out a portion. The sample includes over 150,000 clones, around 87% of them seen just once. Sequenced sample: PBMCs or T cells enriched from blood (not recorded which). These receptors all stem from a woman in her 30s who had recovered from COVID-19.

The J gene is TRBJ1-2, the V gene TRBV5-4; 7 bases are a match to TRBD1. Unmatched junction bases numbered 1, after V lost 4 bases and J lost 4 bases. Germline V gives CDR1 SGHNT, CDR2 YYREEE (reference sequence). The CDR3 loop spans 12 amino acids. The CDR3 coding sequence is TGTGCCAGCAGCAGGGACAGCTATGGCTACACCTTC. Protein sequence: CASSRDSYGYTF.

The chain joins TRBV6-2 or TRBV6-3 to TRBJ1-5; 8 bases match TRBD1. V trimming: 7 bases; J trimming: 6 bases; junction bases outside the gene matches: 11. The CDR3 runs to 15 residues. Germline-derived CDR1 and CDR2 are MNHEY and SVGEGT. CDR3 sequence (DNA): TGTGCCAGCACCCCCACACAGGGGGAGGCTCAGCCCCAGCATTTT. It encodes CASTPTQGEAQPQHF.

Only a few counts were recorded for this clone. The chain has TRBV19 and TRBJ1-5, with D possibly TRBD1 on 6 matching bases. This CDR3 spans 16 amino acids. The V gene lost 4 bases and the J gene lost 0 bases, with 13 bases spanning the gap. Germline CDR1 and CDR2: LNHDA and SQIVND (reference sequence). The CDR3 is CASSKAGALSNQPQHF. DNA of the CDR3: TGTGCCAGTAGTAAAGCAGGGGCCCTTAGCAATCAGCCCCAGCATTTT.

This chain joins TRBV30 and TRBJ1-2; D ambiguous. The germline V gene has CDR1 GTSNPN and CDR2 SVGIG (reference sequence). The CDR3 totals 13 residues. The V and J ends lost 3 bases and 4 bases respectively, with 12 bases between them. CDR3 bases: TGTGCCTGGAGCTCGGGGTGGGCCTATGGCTACACCTTC. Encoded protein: CAWSSGWAYGYTF.

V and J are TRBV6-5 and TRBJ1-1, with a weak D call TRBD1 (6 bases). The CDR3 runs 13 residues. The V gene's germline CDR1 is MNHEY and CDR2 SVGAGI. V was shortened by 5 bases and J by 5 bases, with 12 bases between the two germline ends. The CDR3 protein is CASSPPGETEAFF. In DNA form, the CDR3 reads TGTGCCAGCAGTCCTCCAGGGGAAACTGAAGCTTTCTTT.

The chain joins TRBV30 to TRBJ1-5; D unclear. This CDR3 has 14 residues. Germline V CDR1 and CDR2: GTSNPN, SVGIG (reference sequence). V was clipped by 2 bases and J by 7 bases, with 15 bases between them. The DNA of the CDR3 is TGTGCCTGGAGTCTTGGCCGAACGGGACAGCCCCAGCATTTT. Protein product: CAWSLGRTGQPQHF.

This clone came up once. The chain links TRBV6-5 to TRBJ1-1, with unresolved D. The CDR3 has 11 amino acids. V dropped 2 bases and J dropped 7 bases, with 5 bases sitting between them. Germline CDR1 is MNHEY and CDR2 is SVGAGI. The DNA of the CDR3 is TGTGCCAGCAGTTACGGAGGTGAAGCTTTCTTT. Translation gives CASSYGGEAFF.

This CDR3 reads CASSEFETGNTEAFF. The CDR3 coding sequence is TGCGCCAGCAGTGAGTTCGAGACGGGGAACACTGAAGCTTTCTTT. The chain is built from TRBV10-2 and TRBJ1-1; D is unresolved. Germline CDR1 is WSHSY and CDR2 is SAAADI. The CDR3 totals 15 residues. V shed 1 base and J shed 1 base, with 10 bases lying between them.

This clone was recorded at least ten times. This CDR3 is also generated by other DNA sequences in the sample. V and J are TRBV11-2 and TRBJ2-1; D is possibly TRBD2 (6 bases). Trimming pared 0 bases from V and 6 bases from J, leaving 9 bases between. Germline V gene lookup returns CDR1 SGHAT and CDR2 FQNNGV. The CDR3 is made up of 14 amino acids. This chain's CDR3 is CASSLDSGSNEQFF. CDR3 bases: TGTGCCAGCAGCTTAGATTCCGGGAGCAATGAGCAGTTCTTC.

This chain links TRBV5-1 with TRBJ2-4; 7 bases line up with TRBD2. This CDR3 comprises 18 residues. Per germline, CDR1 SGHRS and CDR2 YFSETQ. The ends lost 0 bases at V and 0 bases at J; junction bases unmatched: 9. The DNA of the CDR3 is TGCGCCAGCAGCTTGGTACGGCTAGCGGAGCAAGCCAAAAACATTCAGTACTTC. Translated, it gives CASSLVRLAEQAKNIQYF.

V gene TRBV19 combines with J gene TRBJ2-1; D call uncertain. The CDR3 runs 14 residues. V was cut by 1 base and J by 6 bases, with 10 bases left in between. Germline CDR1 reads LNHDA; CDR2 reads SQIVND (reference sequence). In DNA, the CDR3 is TGTGCCAGTAGTATAGGGCCCAATTCCAATGAGCAGTTCTTC. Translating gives CASSIGPNSNEQFF.

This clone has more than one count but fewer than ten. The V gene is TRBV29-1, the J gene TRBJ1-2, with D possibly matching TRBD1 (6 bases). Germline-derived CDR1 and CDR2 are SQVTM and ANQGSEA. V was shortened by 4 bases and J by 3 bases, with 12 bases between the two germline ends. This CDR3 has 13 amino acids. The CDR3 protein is CSVALTGYYGYTF. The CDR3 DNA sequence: TGCAGCGTTGCCCTGACAGGCTACTATGGCTACACCTTC.

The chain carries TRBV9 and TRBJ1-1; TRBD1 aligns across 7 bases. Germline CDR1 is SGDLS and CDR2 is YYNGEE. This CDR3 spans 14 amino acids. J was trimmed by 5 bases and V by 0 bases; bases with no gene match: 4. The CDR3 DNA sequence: TGTGCCAGCAGCGTAGATGTGACAGGGACTGAAGCTTTCTTT. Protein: CASSVDVTGTEAFF.

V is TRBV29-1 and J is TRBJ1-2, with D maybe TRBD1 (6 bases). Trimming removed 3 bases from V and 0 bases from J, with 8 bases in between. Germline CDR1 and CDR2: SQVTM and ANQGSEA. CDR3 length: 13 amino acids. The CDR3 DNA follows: TGCAGCGTTGATGGGACATCTAACTATGGCTACACCTTC. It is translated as CSVDGTSNYGYTF.

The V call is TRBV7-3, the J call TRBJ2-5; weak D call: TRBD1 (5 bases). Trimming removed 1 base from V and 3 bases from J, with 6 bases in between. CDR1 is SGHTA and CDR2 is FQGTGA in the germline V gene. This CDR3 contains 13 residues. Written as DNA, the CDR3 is TGTGCCAGCAGCTTAATGACAGAAGAGACCCAGTACTTC. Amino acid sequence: CASSLMTEETQYF.

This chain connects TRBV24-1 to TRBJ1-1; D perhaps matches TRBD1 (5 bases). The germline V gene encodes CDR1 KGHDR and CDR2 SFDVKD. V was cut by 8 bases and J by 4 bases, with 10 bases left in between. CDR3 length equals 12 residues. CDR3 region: CATTRGGTEAFF. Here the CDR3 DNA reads TGTGCCACCACTAGGGGAGGCACTGAAGCTTTCTTT.

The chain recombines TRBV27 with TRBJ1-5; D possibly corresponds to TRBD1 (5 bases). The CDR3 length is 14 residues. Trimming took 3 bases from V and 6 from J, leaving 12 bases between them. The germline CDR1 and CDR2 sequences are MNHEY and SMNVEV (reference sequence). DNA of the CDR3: TGTGCCAGCAGTTTGGGTCAGGGAGGTCAGCCCCAGCATTTT. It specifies CASSLGQGGQPQHF.

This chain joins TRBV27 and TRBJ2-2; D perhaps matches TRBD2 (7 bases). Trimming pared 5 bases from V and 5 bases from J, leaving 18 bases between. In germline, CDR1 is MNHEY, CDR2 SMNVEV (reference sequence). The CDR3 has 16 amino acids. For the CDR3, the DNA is TGTGCCAGCAGTCGGGGGCTAGCGGTCTGGACCGGGGAGCTGTTTTTT. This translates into CASSRGLAVWTGELFF.

CDR3 coding DNA: TGTGCCAGCAGCCCCAGGGTCGCCGGCTACGAGCAGTACTTC. Protein product: CASSPRVAGYEQYF. J is TRBJ2-7 and V is TRBV9, with a possible D match to TRBD1 (5 bases). This CDR3 has 14 residues. V shed 4 bases and J shed 3 bases, with 14 bases lying between them. Germline V CDR1 and CDR2: SGDLS, YYNGEE.

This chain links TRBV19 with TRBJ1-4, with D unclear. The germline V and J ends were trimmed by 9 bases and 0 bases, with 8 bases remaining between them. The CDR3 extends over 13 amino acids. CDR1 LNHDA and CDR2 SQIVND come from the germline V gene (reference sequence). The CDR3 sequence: CASRDTTNEKLFF. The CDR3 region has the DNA TGTGCCAGCCGAGATACAACTAATGAAAAACTGTTTTTT.

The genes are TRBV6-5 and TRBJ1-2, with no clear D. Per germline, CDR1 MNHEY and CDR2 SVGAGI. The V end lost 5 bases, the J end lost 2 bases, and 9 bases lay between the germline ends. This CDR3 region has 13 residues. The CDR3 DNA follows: TGTGCCAGCAGTCGACTCCCCAACTATGGCTACACCTTC. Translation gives CASSRLPNYGYTF.